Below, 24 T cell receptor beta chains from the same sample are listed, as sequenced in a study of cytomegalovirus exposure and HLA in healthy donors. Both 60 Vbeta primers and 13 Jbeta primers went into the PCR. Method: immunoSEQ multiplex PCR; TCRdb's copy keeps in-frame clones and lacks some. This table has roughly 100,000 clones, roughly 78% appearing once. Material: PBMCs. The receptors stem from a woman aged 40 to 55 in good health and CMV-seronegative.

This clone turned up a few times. The CDR3 reads CATSRPPDRDEQYF. The CDR3 DNA sequence: TGTGCCACCAGCAGACCCCCGGACAGGGACGAGCAGTACTTC. The chain uses TRBV15 and TRBJ2-7; TRBD1 agrees at 8 bases. This CDR3 spans 14 amino acids. From germline, CDR1 is LNHNV and CDR2 YYDKDF (reference sequence). Germline trimming cut 2 bases from V and 5 bases from J; bases unmatched to any gene: 5.

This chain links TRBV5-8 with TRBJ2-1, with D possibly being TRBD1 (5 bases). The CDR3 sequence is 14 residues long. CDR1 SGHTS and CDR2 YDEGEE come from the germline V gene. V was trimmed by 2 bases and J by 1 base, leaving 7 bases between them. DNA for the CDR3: TGTGCCAGCAGCTTCCAGGGTTCCTACAATGAGCAGTTCTTC. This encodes CASSFQGSYNEQFF.

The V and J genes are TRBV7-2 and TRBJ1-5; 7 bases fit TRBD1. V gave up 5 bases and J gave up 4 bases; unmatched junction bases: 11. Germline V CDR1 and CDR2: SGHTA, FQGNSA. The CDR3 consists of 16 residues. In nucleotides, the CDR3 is TGTGCCAGCAGCGATCAATTATGGGACAGTAATCAGCCCCAGCATTTT. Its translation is CASSDQLWDSNQPQHF.

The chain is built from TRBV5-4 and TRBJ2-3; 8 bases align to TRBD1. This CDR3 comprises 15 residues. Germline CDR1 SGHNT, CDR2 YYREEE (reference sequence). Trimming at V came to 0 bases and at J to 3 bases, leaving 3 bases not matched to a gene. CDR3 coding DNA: TGTGCCAGCAGCTTGGGGACAGGGAGGACAGATACGCAGTATTTT. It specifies CASSLGTGRTDTQYF.

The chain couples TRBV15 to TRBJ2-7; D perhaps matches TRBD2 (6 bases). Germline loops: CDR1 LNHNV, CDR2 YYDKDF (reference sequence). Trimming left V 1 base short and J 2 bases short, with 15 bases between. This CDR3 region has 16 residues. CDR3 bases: TGTGCCACCAGCAGAGGTGGCGGGGCCTCCCCCTACGAGCAGTACTTC. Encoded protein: CATSRGGGASPYEQYF.

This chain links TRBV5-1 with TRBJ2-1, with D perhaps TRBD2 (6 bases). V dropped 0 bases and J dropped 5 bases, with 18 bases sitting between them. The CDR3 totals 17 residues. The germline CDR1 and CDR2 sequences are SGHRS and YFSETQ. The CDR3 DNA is TGCGCCAGCAGCTTGGGCGGGACTGTCGGGATTCACAATGAGCAGTTCTTC. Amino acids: CASSLGGTVGIHNEQFF.

CDR3 sequence: CASSEYNSNQPQHF. In DNA form, the CDR3 reads TGTGCCAGCAGTGAATATAATAGCAATCAGCCCCAGCATTTT. The J gene is TRBJ1-5, the V gene TRBV2; D is undetermined. V lost 2 bases and J lost 0, with 5 bases in between. The CDR3 contains 14 residues. Germline loops: CDR1 SNHLY, CDR2 FYNNEI.

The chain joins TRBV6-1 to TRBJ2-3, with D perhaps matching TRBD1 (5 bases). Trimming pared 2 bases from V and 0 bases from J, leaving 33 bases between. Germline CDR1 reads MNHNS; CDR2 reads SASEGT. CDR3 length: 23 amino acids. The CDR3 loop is CASSELSLWAIVVTDRSTDTQYF. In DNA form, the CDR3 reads TGTGCCAGCAGTGAATTATCACTTTGGGCGATCGTAGTAACAGACAGAAGCACAGATACGCAGTATTTT.

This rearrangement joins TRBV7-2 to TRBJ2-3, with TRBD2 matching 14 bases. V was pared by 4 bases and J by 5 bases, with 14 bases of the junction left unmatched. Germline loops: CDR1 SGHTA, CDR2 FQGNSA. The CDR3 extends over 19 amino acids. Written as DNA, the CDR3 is TGTGCCAGCAGCTCACCCCTATCGACTAGCGGGGGGGCGGAAGATACGCAGTATTTT. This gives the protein CASSSPLSTSGGAEDTQYF.

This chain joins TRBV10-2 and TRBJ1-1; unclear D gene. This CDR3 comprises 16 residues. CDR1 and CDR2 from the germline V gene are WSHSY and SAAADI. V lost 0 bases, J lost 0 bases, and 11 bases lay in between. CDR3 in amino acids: CASSESAQSMNTEAFF. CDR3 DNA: TGCGCCAGCAGTGAGTCGGCTCAGTCGATGAACACTGAAGCTTTCTTT.

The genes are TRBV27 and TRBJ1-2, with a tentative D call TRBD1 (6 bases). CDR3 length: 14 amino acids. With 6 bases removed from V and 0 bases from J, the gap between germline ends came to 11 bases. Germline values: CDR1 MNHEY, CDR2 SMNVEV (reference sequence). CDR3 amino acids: CASRLTGSNYGYTF. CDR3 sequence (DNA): TGTGCCAGCAGATTGACAGGTTCTAACTATGGCTACACCTTC.

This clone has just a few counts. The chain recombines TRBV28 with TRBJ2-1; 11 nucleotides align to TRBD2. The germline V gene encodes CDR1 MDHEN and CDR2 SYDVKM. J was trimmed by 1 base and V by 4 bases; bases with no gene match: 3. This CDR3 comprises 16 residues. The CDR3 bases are TGTGCCAGCAGTTCGATAGCGGGAGGGTCCTACAATGAGCAGTTCTTC. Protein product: CASSSIAGGSYNEQFF.

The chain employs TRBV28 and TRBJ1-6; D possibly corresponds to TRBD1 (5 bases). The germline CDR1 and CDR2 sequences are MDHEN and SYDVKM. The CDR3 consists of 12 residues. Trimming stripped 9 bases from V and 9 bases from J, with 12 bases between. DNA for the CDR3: TGTGCCAGTTGTCGACAGTTTTCACCCCTCCACTTT. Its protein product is CASCRQFSPLHF.

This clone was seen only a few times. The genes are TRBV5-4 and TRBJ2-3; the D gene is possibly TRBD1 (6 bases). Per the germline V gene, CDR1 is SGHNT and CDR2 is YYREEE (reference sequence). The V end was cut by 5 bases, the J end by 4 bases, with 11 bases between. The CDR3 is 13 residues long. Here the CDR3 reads CASSSTGSDTQYF. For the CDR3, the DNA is TGTGCCAGCAGTTCGACAGGCTCAGATACGCAGTATTTT.

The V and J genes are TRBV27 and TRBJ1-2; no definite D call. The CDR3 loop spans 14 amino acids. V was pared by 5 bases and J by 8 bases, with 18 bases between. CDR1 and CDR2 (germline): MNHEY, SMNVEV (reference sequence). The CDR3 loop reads CASSPYRDALGYTF. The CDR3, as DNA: TGTGCCAGCAGTCCATACCGGGATGCGTTGGGCTACACCTTC.

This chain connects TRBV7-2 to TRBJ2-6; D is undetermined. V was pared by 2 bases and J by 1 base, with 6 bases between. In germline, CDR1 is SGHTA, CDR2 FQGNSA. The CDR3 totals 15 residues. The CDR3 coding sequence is TGTGCCAGCAGCTTAATAACATCTGGGGCCAACGTCCTGACTTTC. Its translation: CASSLITSGANVLTF.

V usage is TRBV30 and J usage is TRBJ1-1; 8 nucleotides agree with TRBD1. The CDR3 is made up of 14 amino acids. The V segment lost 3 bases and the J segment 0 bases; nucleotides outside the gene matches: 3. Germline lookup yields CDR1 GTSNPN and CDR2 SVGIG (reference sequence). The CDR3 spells CAWSEDRVNTEAFF. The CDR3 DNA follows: TGTGCCTGGAGCGAGGACAGGGTGAACACTGAAGCTTTCTTT.

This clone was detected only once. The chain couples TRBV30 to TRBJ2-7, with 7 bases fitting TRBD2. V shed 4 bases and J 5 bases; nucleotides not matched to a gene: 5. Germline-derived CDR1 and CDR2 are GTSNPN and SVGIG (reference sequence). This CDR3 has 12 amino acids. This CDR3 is CAWKGGWHEQYF. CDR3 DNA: TGTGCCTGGAAGGGAGGGTGGCACGAGCAGTACTTC.

The CDR3 spells CASSLTGPGDTQYF. The CDR3 bases are TGTGCCAGCTCACTAACAGGTCCAGGAGATACGCAGTATTTT. The chain recombines TRBV27 with TRBJ2-3, with D perhaps TRBD1 (5 bases). The V gene lost 8 bases and the J gene lost 5 bases, with 17 bases spanning the gap. The germline V gene has CDR1 MNHEY and CDR2 SMNVEV (reference sequence). This CDR3 comprises 14 residues.

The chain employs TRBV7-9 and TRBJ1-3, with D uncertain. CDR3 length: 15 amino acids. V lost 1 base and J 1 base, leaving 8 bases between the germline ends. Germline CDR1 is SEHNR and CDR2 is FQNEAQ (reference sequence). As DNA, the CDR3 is TGTGCCAGCAGCTTAGAGGCGGGGTCTGGAAACACCATATATTTT. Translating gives CASSLEAGSGNTIYF.

CDR3: CASSLGTSGRRRNEQFF. The CDR3 DNA reads TGTGCCAGCAGCTTAGGAACTAGCGGGAGGCGGCGTAATGAGCAGTTCTTC. The chain is built from TRBV7-6 and TRBJ2-1; 12 bases line up with TRBD2. The CDR3 consists of 17 residues. Unmatched junction bases numbered 8, after V lost 1 base and J lost 7 bases. Germline lookup yields CDR1 SGHVS and CDR2 FNYEAQ.

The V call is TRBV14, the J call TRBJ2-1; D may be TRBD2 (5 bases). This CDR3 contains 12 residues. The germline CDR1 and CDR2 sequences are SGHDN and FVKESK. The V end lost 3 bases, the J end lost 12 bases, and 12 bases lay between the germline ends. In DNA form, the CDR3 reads TGTGCCAGCAGCCAGGGGAGAAGGCGGCAGTTCTTC. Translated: CASSQGRRRQFF.

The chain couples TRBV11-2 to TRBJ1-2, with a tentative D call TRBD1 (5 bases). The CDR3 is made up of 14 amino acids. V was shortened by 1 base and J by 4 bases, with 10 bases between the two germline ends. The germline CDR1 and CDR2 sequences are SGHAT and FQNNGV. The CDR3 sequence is CASSLGGGTYGYTF. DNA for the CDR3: TGTGCCAGCAGCTTAGGGGGGGGGACCTATGGCTACACCTTC.

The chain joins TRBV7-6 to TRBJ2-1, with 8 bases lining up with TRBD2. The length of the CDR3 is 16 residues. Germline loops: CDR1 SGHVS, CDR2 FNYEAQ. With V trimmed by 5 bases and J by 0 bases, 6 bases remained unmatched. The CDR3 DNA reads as TGTGCCAGCAGCCTCTTGAGCGGGGGCTCCTACAATGAGCAGTTCTTC. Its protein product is CASSLLSGGSYNEQFF.